The following is a TCR beta chain sequence with its context. The sample belongs to a study of blood T cell repertoires in COVID-19. In the study overall: The United States, Italy and Spain supplied acute and convalescent COVID-19 samples.

Patients in Seattle were enrolled during active infection, then followed longitudinally. Here immunoSEQ multiplex PCR was the method, and the copy in TCRdb shows in-frame clones only, minus some. The table lists 250,000 or so clones, roughly 89% of them singletons, with 2% to 2.5% in the top ten. There are 13 residues in the CDR3. Trimming took off 8 bases at V and 5 bases at J, with 14 bases between the two ends. Germline CDR1 and CDR2: LNHDA and SQIVND (reference sequence). The chain joins TRBV19 to TRBJ2-3, with D unclear. Sequencing input: peripheral blood. The receptor's source is a woman aged 60-75 years with COVID-19, enrolled during active disease. CDR3 loop: CASGPQFGDTQYF. CDR3 nucleotide sequence: TGTGCCAGTGGGCCACAATTTGGAGATACGCAGTATTTT.